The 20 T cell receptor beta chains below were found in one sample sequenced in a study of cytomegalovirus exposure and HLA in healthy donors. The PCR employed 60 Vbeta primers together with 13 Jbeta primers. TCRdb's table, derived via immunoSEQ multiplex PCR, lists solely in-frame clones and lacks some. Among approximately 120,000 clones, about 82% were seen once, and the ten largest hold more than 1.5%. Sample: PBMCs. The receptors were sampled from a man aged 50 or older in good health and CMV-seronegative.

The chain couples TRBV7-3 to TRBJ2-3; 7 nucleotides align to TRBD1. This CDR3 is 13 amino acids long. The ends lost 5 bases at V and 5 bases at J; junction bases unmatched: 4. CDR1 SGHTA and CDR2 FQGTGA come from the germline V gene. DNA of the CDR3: TGTGCCAGCAGCGTCGACAGGGAAGATACGCAGTATTTT. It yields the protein CASSVDREDTQYF.

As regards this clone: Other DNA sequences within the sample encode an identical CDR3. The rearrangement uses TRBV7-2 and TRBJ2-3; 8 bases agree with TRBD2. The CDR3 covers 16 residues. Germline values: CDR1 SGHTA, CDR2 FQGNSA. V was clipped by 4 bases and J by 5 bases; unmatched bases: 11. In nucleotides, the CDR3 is TGTGCCAGCAGCTCAGCTCGGGGGGGCGCGATAGATACGCAGTATTTT. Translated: CASSSARGGAIDTQYF. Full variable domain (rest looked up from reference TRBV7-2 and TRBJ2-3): GAGVSQSPSNKVTEKGKDVELRCDPISGHTALYWYRQSLGQGLEFLIYFQGNSAPDKSGLPSDRFSAERTGGSVSTLTIQRTQQEDSAVYLCASSSARGGAIDTQYFGPGTRLTVL.

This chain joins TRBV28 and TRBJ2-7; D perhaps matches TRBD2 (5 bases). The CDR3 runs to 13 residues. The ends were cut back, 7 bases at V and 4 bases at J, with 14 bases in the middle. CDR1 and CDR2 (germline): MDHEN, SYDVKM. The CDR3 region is CASTSHWTYEQYV. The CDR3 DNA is TGTGCCAGCACCTCCCATTGGACTTACGAGCAGTACGTC.

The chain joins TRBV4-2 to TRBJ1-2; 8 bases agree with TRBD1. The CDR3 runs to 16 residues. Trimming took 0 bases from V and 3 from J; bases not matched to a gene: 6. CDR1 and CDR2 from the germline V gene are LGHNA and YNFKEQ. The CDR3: CASSQDLSTGDYGYTF. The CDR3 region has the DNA TGTGCCAGCAGCCAAGATCTCTCGACAGGGGACTATGGCTACACCTTC.

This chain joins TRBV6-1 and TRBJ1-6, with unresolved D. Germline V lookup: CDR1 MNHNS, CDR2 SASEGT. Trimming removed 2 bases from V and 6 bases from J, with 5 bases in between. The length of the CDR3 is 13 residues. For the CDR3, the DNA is TGTGCCAGCAGTGAAACTCCTAATTCACCCCTCCACTTT. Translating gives CASSETPNSPLHF.

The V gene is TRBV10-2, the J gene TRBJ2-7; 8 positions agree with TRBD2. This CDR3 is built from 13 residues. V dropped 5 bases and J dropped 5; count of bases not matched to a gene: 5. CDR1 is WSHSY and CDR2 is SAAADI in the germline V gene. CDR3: CASSLGLADEQYV. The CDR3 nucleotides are TGCGCCAGCAGTCTTGGACTAGCTGACGAGCAGTACGTC.

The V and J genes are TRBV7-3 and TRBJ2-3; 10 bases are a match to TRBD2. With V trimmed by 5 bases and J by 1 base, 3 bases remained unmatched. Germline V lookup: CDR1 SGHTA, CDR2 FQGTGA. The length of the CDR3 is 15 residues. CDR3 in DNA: TGTGCCAGCAGCCCTAGCGGGGGCCGCACAGATACGCAGTATTTT. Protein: CASSPSGGRTDTQYF.

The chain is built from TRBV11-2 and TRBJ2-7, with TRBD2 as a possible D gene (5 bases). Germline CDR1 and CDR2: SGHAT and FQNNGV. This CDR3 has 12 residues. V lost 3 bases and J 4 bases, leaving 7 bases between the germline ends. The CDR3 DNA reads TGTGCCAGCAGCTTCGAGCGGTACGAGCAGTACTTC. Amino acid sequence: CASSFERYEQYF.

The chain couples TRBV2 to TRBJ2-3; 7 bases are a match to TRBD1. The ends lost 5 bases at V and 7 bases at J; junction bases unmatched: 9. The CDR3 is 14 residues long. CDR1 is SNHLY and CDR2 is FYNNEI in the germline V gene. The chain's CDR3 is CASSIGQVKHTQYF. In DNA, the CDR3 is TGTGCCAGCAGTATCGGACAGGTAAAGCATACGCAGTATTTT.

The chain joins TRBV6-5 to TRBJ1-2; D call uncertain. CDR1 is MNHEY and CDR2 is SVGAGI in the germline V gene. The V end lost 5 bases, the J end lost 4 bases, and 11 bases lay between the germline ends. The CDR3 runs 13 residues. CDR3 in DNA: TGTGCCAGCAGTCACATCTCAGTCTATGGCTACACCTTC. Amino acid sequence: CASSHISVYGYTF.

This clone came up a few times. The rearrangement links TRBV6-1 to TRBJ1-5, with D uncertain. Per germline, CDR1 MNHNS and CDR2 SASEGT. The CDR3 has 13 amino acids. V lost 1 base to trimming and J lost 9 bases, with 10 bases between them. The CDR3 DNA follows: TGTGCCAGCAGTGAAGGGCGGCTATGGCCCCAGCATTTT. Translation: CASSEGRLWPQHF.

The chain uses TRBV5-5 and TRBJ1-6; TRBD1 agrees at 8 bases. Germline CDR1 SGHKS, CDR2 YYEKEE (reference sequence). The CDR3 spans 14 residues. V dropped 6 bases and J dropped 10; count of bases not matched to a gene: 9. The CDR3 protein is CASIPDRAVSPLHF. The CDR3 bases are TGTGCCAGCATCCCGGACAGGGCGGTCTCACCCCTCCACTTT.

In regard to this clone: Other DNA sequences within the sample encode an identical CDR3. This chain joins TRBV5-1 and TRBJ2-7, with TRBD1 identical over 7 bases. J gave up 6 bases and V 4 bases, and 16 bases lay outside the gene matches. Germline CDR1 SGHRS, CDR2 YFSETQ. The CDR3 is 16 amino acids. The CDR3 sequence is CASSEKTGNLLCEQYV. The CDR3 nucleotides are TGCGCCAGCAGCGAAAAGACAGGGAACTTGTTATGCGAGCAGTACGTC.

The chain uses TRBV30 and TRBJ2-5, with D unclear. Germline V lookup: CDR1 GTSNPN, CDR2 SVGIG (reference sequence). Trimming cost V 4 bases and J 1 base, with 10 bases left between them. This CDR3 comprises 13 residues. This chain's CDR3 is CAWTALGQETQYF. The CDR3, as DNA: TGTGCCTGGACAGCGCTCGGCCAAGAGACCCAGTACTTC.

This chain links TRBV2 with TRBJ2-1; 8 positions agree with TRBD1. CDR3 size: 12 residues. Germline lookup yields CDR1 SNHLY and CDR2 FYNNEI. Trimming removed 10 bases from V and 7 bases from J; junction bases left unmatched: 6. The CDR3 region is CATKDRGNEQFF. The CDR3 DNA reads TGTGCCACCAAAGACAGGGGAAATGAGCAGTTCTTC.

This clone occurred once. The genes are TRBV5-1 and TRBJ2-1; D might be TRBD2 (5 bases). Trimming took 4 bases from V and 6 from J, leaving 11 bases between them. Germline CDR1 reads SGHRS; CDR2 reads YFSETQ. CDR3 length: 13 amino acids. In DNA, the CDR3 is TGCGCCAGCAGCCCTAGGGAGCTCAATGAGCAGTTCTTC. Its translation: CASSPRELNEQFF.

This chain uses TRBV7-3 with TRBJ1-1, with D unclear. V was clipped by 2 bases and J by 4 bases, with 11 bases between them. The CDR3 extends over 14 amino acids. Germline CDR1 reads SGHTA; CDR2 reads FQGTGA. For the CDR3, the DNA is TGTGCCAGCAGCTTATCCCCCGGTGCCACTGAAGCTTTCTTT. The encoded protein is CASSLSPGATEAFF.

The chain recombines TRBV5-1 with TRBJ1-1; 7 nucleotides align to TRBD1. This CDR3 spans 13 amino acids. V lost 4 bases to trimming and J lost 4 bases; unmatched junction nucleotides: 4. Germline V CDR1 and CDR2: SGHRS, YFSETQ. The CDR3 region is CASSPQGGTEAFF. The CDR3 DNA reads TGCGCCAGCAGCCCTCAGGGGGGCACTGAAGCTTTCTTT.

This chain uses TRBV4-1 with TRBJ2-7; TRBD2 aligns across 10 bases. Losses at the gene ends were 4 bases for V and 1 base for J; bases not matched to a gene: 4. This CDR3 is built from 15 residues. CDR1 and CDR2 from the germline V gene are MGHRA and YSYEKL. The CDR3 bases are TGCGCCAGCAGCCCTCTAGCGGGGGAGTCCTACGAGCAGTACTTC. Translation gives CASSPLAGESYEQYF.

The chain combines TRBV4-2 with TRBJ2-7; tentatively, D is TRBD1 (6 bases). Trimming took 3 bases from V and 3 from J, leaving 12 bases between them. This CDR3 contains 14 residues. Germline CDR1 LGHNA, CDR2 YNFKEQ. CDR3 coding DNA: TGTGCCAGCAGCCATGTAGGACAGATCTACGAGCAGTACGTC. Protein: CASSHVGQIYEQYV.